This record covers a single T cell receptor (beta chain). What it binds is not known. Sequence at one end of the junction differs from germline and may be a read error. The template was RNA from unsorted bulk tissue. This non-tumor lung sample came from over 3 cm beyond the tumor edge. The sample belongs to a study of tumor and adjacent non-tumor tissue in lung cancer. Whole-study context: Aged about 31 to 85 years, patients included 10 men and roughly five women with stage I to III disease. Some 4.2 million productive TCRbeta reads were obtained per sample on average. General study points: Tumor repertoires had a smaller top 100 clone share than normal lung. Compared with tumor, normal lung showed significantly lower TCR diversity.

Three rounds of nested PCR, following a modified ARM-PCR protocol, produced the TCRbeta library. TCRdb reanalysed the multiplex PCR reads using MiXCR and keeps one entry per CDR3 protein. The sample consists of 90,000 to 100,000 distinct CDR3 sequences, 80% of them appearing once. Looked up from germline, CDR1 is KGHDR and CDR2 is SFDVKD. The CDR3 runs 15 residues. The sequence was obtained from a man between 60 and 70 years old with small cell lung cancer. The chain recombines TRBV24-1 with TRBJ2-1; TRBD2 is a possible D gene (5 bases). The sample consisted of distant non-tumor lung tissue. This CDR3 reads CATSGRRTAFNEHFF. In DNA form, the CDR3 reads TGTGCCACCAGTGGTCGGAGGACGGCTTTCAATGAGCACTTCTTC.